This T cell receptor beta chain originates from a study of shared clonotypes between healthy human individuals. Overall study context: Researchers drew samples from two women and three men aged 18 to 49.

With ten immunoSEQ deep assay plates, unsorted PBMC DNA underwent sequencing. Sequencing used immunoSEQ multiplex PCR; TCRdb keeps in-frame clones, though not all of them. Of roughly 490,000 clones in the sample, 70% to 80% were seen once. The V and J ends lost 3 bases and 4 bases respectively, with 6 bases between them. The CDR3 has 11 amino acids. Germline CDR1 is SQVTM and CDR2 is ANQGSEA. Of note for this clone: The target antigen is unknown.

Study-level results: It was only blood that was sampled, and tissue repertoires likely differ.

Genomic DNA for unsorted samples, which was extracted with the QIAamp DNA Blood Mini kit, came from about 90 million PBMCs. This chain links TRBV29-1 with TRBJ1-1; no reliable D call. The specimen was PBMCs. The sequence was collected from a woman between 40 and 50 years old in good health. Some clones in this sample may be carry-over from other donors' samples. DNA of the CDR3: TGCAGCGTTGAGAAGGGCACTGAAGCTTTCTTT. This gives the protein CSVEKGTEAFF. Together with reference TRBV29-1 and TRBJ1-1, the CDR3 gives the full variable domain: SAVISQKPSRDICQRGTSLTIQCQVDSQVTMMFWYRQQPGQSLTLIATANQGSEATYESGFVIDKFPISRPNLTFSTLTVSNMSPEDSSIYLCSVEKGTEAFFGQGTRLTVV.